This passage covers 26 T cell receptor beta chains from one sample sequenced in a study of shared clonotypes between healthy human individuals. Some clones are missing from TCRdb's copy, which holds only in-frame ones; the method was immunoSEQ multiplex PCR. This sample has hundreds of thousands of clones, with around 96% found just once. In the naive CD8 group, cells lacked CD45RO and were positively selected for CCR7, so terminally differentiated effector memory CD45RA+ cells were left out. Sequenced input: naive CD8+ T cells sorted from blood. Source of these receptors: a woman aged 25-40 years in good health.

The chain couples TRBV19 to TRBJ2-7; TRBD2 aligns across 8 bases. With 3 bases clipped from V and 2 bases from J, the junction kept 6 bases outside the gene matches. Germline V gives CDR1 LNHDA, CDR2 SQIVND (reference sequence). The CDR3 length is 15 residues. CDR3 residues: CASSITLAGPYEQYF. The CDR3 DNA sequence: TGTGCCAGTAGTATCACCCTAGCGGGTCCCTACGAGCAGTACTTC. The entire variable domain, with the rest obtained from reference TRBV19 and TRBJ2-7, is as follows: DGGITQSPKYLFRKEGQNVTLSCEQNLNHDAMYWYRQDPGQGLRLIYYSQIVNDFQKGDIAEGYSVSREKKESFPLTVTSAQKNPTAFYLCASSITLAGPYEQYFGPGTRLTVT.

This rearrangement joins TRBV27 to TRBJ2-7; TRBD2 matches 9 bases. From germline, CDR1 is MNHEY and CDR2 SMNVEV (reference sequence). With 8 bases clipped from V and 0 bases from J, the junction kept 14 bases outside the gene matches. The CDR3 covers 17 residues. CDR3 sequence (DNA): TGTGCCAGCCGCGGGGGGGGTGGGTCCTCCTTCTCCTACGAGCAGTACTTC. Translated, it gives CASRGGGGSSFSYEQYF.

The chain carries TRBV19 and TRBJ2-2; D perhaps matches TRBD1 (5 bases). Germline CDR1 and CDR2: LNHDA and SQIVND (reference sequence). This CDR3 has 14 amino acids. V lost 3 bases and J lost 3, with 8 bases in between. CDR3 DNA: TGTGCCAGTAGTATCGACAGATACACCGGGGAGCTGTTTTTT. It is translated as CASSIDRYTGELFF.

Regarding this clone: Other DNA sequences in the same sample also yield this CDR3. The chain employs TRBV28 and TRBJ1-5; D possibly corresponds to TRBD1 (5 bases). V was pared by 6 bases and J by 0 bases, with 9 bases between. This CDR3 has 14 residues. CDR1 is MDHEN and CDR2 is SYDVKM in the germline V gene. CDR3 nucleotides: TGTGCCAGCAGCCCAGGACATAGCAATCAGCCCCAGCATTTT. This translates into CASSPGHSNQPQHF.

The J gene is TRBJ1-5, the V gene TRBV7-2, with D uncertain. The V and J ends lost 5 bases and 6 bases respectively, with 8 bases between them. Germline V lookup: CDR1 SGHTA, CDR2 FQGNSA. The CDR3 is 12 amino acids. The CDR3 DNA reads TGTGCCAGCAGCCACCCCCTTCAGCCCCAGCATTTT. Translated: CASSHPLQPQHF.

The chain combines TRBV29-1 with TRBJ1-1; the D gene is possibly TRBD1 (5 bases). The length of the CDR3 is 12 residues. Trimming took off 0 bases at V and 11 bases at J, with 13 bases between the two ends. In germline, CDR1 is SQVTM, CDR2 ANQGSEA. CDR3 sequence: CSVEEAGKDAFF. The CDR3 coding sequence is TGCAGCGTTGAAGAAGCAGGGAAAGACGCTTTCTTT.

The chain is built from TRBV10-3 and TRBJ2-7; the D gene could be TRBD1 or TRBD2 (5 bases each). CDR1 ENHRY and CDR2 SYGVKD come from the germline V gene. V gave up 2 bases and J gave up 1 base, with 12 bases separating them. The CDR3 contains 15 residues. The CDR3 reads CAISEDGDGSYEQYF. CDR3 in DNA: TGTGCCATCAGTGAGGATGGGGACGGTTCCTACGAGCAGTACTTC.

The chain uses TRBV7-7 and TRBJ2-1, with D possibly being TRBD2 (6 bases). The V end was cut by 5 bases, the J end by 1 base, with 12 bases between. This CDR3 has 15 residues. Germline V gene data show CDR1 as SSHAT and CDR2 as FNYEAQ (reference sequence). The CDR3 is CASSPLGGSYNEQFF. The CDR3 region has the DNA TGTGCCAGCAGCCCCCTCGGGGGATCCTACAATGAGCAGTTCTTC.

The gene calls are TRBV29-1 and TRBJ2-1; D is ambiguous. V dropped 5 bases and J dropped 0 bases, with 8 bases sitting between them. CDR3 size: 13 residues. Germline V CDR1 and CDR2: SQVTM, ANQGSEA. The CDR3 sequence is CSVLSSSYNEQFF. CDR3 nucleotide sequence: TGCAGCGTTCTTTCGAGCTCCTACAATGAGCAGTTCTTC.

J is TRBJ2-1 and V is TRBV9, with TRBD2 identical over 9 bases. Germline V gives CDR1 SGDLS, CDR2 YYNGEE. The CDR3 runs 16 residues. The V segment lost 4 bases and the J segment 4 bases; nucleotides outside the gene matches: 9. The CDR3 sequence is CASSHAGGRAYNEQFF. The CDR3 DNA follows: TGTGCCAGCAGCCACGCGGGGGGGAGAGCATACAATGAGCAGTTCTTC.

Concerning this clone: This CDR3 is also generated by other DNA sequences in the sample. V and J are TRBV14 and TRBJ1-1; D is uncertain. The germline V gene has CDR1 SGHDN and CDR2 FVKESK. This CDR3 contains 12 residues. The germline V and J ends were trimmed by 3 bases and 0 bases, with 2 bases remaining between them. CDR3 residues: CASSHLNTEAFF. DNA of the CDR3: TGTGCCAGCAGCCACTTGAACACTGAAGCTTTCTTT.

The chain employs TRBV4-1 and TRBJ1-2, with a tentative D call TRBD1 (5 bases). The CDR3 extends over 15 amino acids. The germline gives CDR1 MGHRA, CDR2 YSYEKL. Trimming pared 5 bases from V and 2 bases from J, leaving 15 bases between. The CDR3 DNA follows: TGCGCCAGCAGCTATTCGGGACTCCCGAACTATGGCTACACCTTC. It is translated as CASSYSGLPNYGYTF.

The CDR3 DNA reads TGTGCCAGCAGTTACACCAAGGGGGCGCAGGAGGAGACCCAGTACTTC. It specifies CASSYTKGAQEETQYF. This chain joins TRBV6-6 and TRBJ2-5; 7 bases map to TRBD1. The CDR3 spans 16 residues. With 2 bases clipped from V and 5 bases from J, the junction kept 11 bases outside the gene matches. Germline V lookup: CDR1 MNHNY, CDR2 SVGAGI (reference sequence).

This clone was seen more than once but under ten times. The V gene is TRBV6-5, the J gene TRBJ2-2; 8 positions agree with TRBD1. The CDR3 loop spans 14 amino acids. Germline V CDR1 and CDR2: MNHEY, SVGAGI. The V gene end was trimmed by 2 bases and the J gene end by 5 bases; junction bases not matched to a gene: 1. CDR3 in amino acids: CASSYDRGTGELFF. The CDR3 region has the DNA TGTGCCAGCAGTTACGACAGGGGAACCGGGGAGCTGTTTTTT.

The chain combines TRBV27 with TRBJ2-1; unclear D gene. V was trimmed by 3 bases and J by 2 bases, leaving 8 bases between them. This CDR3 is built from 14 residues. Germline CDR1 MNHEY, CDR2 SMNVEV (reference sequence). CDR3 protein: CASSFGRPYNEQFF. The CDR3 coding sequence is TGTGCCAGCAGTTTCGGCAGACCCTACAATGAGCAGTTCTTC.

Here the CDR3 DNA reads TGCAGCGGGGGGACAGGGAATGGCTACACCTTC. Its protein is CSGGTGNGYTF. The V gene is TRBV29-1, the J gene TRBJ1-2; 9 nucleotides line up with TRBD1. V lost 7 bases to trimming and J lost 6 bases; unmatched junction nucleotides: 3. This CDR3 contains 11 residues. Germline V lookup: CDR1 SQVTM, CDR2 ANQGSEA.

CDR3 nucleotide sequence: TGTGCCAGTATTGGGTGGGAGGGGGCCGGGGAGCTGTTTTTT. Amino acids: CASIGWEGAGELFF. The chain joins TRBV19 to TRBJ2-2; possible D gene TRBD2, 7 bases. Germline V gene data show CDR1 as LNHDA and CDR2 as SQIVND (reference sequence). The V end lost 7 bases, the J end lost 6 bases, and 15 bases lay between the germline ends. The CDR3 consists of 14 residues.

In regard to this clone: This specimen includes other DNA sequences encoding the same CDR3. The rearrangement joins TRBV28 to TRBJ2-7, with 10 bases identical to TRBD2. This CDR3 contains 14 residues. Germline lookup yields CDR1 MDHEN and CDR2 SYDVKM. Trimming cost V 3 bases and J 4 bases; bases outside gene matches: 3. CDR3 residues: CASSLLAGEYEQYF. The DNA of the CDR3 is TGTGCCAGCAGTTTGCTAGCGGGAGAATACGAGCAGTACTTC. Together with reference TRBV28 and TRBJ2-7, the CDR3 gives the full variable domain: DVKVTQSSRYLVKRTGEKVFLECVQDMDHENMFWYRQDPGLGLRLIYFSYDVKMKEKGDIPEGYSVSREKKERFSLILESASTNQTSMYLCASSLLAGEYEQYFGPGTRLTVT.

This rearrangement joins TRBV27 to TRBJ2-3; D gene unclear. The CDR3 has 13 residues. Germline CDR1 reads MNHEY; CDR2 reads SMNVEV (reference sequence). V lost 4 bases and J lost 6, with 11 bases in between. CDR3 sequence: CASSSGRRDTQYF. In nucleotides, the CDR3 is TGTGCCAGCAGTTCGGGTCGGCGTGATACGCAGTATTTT.

This chain uses TRBV5-6 with TRBJ2-3; 8 nucleotides align to TRBD2. After removal of 4 bases from V and 2 bases from J, the junction contained 3 bases not matched to a gene. Germline lookup yields CDR1 SGHDT and CDR2 YYEEEE. This CDR3 has 14 amino acids. Here the CDR3 DNA reads TGTGCCAGCAGCGGAGCGGGGGACACAGATACGCAGTATTTT. Translation: CASSGAGDTDTQYF.

This clone was recorded only once. The genes are TRBV5-1 and TRBJ2-7, with TRBD2 identical over 9 bases. The CDR3 covers 15 residues. V shed 0 bases, J shed 7 bases, and the junction held 8 bases outside the gene matches. Per germline, CDR1 SGHRS and CDR2 YFSETQ. The CDR3 is CASSLEGGRAVEQYF. The CDR3 nucleotides are TGCGCCAGCAGCTTGGAAGGCGGGAGGGCTGTTGAGCAGTACTTC.

This clone showed up just once. The rearrangement uses TRBV13 and TRBJ1-6, with 9 bases matching TRBD1. V shed 5 bases and J 7 bases; nucleotides not matched to a gene: 6. The CDR3 consists of 15 residues. Germline CDR1 is PRHDT and CDR2 is FYEKMQ (reference sequence). The CDR3 loop is CASSQTDRGNSPLHF. The DNA of the CDR3 is TGTGCCAGCAGCCAAACGGACAGGGGAAATTCACCCCTCCACTTT.

The sample holds one count of this clone. Other DNA sequences in the sample encode the same CDR3. The chain carries TRBV27 and TRBJ1-2; maybe TRBD1 (5 bases). The V gene lost 3 bases and the J gene lost 3 bases, with 8 bases spanning the gap. The CDR3 sequence is 13 residues long. Germline V gene data show CDR1 as MNHEY and CDR2 as SMNVEV (reference sequence). The CDR3 protein is CASSFGTDYGYTF. CDR3 nucleotides: TGTGCCAGCAGTTTCGGGACGGACTATGGCTACACCTTC.

Regarding this clone: Other DNA sequences within the sample encode an identical CDR3. The chain employs TRBV5-6 and TRBJ1-1; tentative D call: TRBD1 (5 bases). The V end was cut by 0 bases, the J end by 5 bases, with 8 bases between. Germline V gene data show CDR1 as SGHDT and CDR2 as YYEEEE. CDR3 length equals 13 residues. CDR3 loop: CASSLGGSTEAFF. For the CDR3, the DNA is TGTGCCAGCAGCTTGGGGGGCTCGACTGAAGCTTTCTTT.

The rearrangement links TRBV15 to TRBJ1-1, with TRBD1 matching over 8 bases. CDR3 length equals 14 residues. CDR1 is LNHNV and CDR2 is YYDKDF in the germline V gene (reference sequence). V was clipped by 5 bases and J by 7 bases; unmatched bases: 9. The CDR3 bases are TGTGCCACCAGCTCAGGGGGCGGACCCCTTGAAGCTTTCTTT. It translates to CATSSGGGPLEAFF.

The J gene is TRBJ2-7, the V gene TRBV10-3; D gene unclear. Looked up from germline, CDR1 is ENHRY and CDR2 is SYGVKD. CDR3 length: 15 residues. V was pared by 0 bases and J by 4 bases, with 13 bases between. The CDR3 DNA is TGTGCCATCAGTGAGTCGACGGCTACCCCGTACGAGCAGTACTTC. Translating gives CAISESTATPYEQYF.